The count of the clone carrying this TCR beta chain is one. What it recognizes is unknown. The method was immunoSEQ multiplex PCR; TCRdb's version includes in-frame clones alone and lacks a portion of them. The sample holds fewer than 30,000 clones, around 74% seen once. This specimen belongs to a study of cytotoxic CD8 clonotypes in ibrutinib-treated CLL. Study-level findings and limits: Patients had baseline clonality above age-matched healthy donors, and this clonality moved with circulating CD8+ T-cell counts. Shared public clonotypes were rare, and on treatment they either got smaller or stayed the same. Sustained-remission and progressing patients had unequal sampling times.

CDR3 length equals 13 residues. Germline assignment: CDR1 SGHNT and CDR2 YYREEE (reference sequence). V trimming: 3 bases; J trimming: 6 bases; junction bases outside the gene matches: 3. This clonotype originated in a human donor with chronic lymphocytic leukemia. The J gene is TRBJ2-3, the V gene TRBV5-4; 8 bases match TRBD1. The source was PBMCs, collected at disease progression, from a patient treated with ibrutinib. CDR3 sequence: CASSYRGEDTQYF. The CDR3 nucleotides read TGTGCCAGCAGCTACAGGGGGGAGGATACGCAGTATTTT.